These 14 T cell receptor beta chains share one sample of origin, sequenced in a study of CD4 T cells in relation to SARS-CoV-2 and coronaviruses. Only in-frame clones appear in the TCRdb table, and some are missing; sequencing was by immunoSEQ multiplex PCR. The sample consists of 15,000 to 20,000 clones, 60% to 75% of them appearing once. Their cognate antigens are unknown. CD4+ T cells from unexposed donors were obtained before the COVID-19 pandemic (2011-2018). CD4+ T cells were isolated from the cells after less than 13 days of culture. Sequenced: CD4+ T cells from PBMCs, cultured in vitro. The source is a human donor in good health.

The V and J genes are TRBV3-1 (or the pseudogene TRBV3-2) and TRBJ1-2, with a tentative D call TRBD1 (5 bases). The ends were cut back, 1 base at V and 4 bases at J, with 13 bases in the middle. CDR3 size: 15 residues. Germline V gives CDR1 LGHDT, CDR2 YNNKEL (reference sequence). CDR3 amino acids: CASSQAGGGLYGYTF. CDR3 in DNA: TGTGCCAGCAGCCAAGCCGGGGGTGGGCTCTATGGCTACACCTTC.

The V call is TRBV11-2, the J call TRBJ2-3; possibly TRBD2 for D (6 bases). The CDR3 spans 16 residues. Germline CDR1 SGHAT, CDR2 FQNNGV. With 6 bases removed from V and 0 bases from J, the gap between germline ends came to 16 bases. The CDR3 protein is CASRLNSGLSTDTQYF. In DNA, the CDR3 is TGTGCCAGCAGGCTCAACTCGGGACTCAGCACAGATACGCAGTATTTT.

This clone was seen a single time. V gene TRBV3-1 (or the pseudogene TRBV3-2) combines with J gene TRBJ1-4, with 9 bases fitting TRBD1. Germline CDR1 is LGHDT and CDR2 is YNNKEL (reference sequence). The V gene end was trimmed by 5 bases and the J gene end by 7 bases; junction bases not matched to a gene: 5. CDR3 length: 14 residues. In DNA form, the CDR3 reads TGTGCCAGCAGCGAACAGGGGGCCGGTGAAAAACTGTTTTTT. This encodes CASSEQGAGEKLFF.

J is TRBJ2-1 and V is TRBV30; no firm D call. CDR3 length equals 12 residues. Trimming stripped 8 bases from V and 5 bases from J, with 13 bases between. From germline, CDR1 is GTSNPN and CDR2 SVGIG (reference sequence). The CDR3 region is CARERQNNEQFF. Written as DNA, the CDR3 is TGTGCCCGCGAGAGGCAGAACAATGAGCAGTTCTTC.

The chain joins TRBV7-9 to TRBJ1-2, with D hard to call. Trimming removed 5 bases at V and 4 bases at J, with 11 bases between. CDR1 SEHNR and CDR2 FQNEAQ come from the germline V gene (reference sequence). The CDR3 runs 13 residues. DNA for the CDR3: TGTGCCAGCAGCCCCGGGTCTGGCTATGGCTACACCTTC. Its protein product is CASSPGSGYGYTF. Together with reference TRBV7-9 and TRBJ1-2, the CDR3 gives the full variable domain: DTGVSQNPRHKITKRGQNVTFRCDPISEHNRLYWYRQTLGQGPEFLTYFQNEAQLEKSRLLSDRFSAERPKGSFSTLEIQRTEQGDSAMYLCASSPGSGYGYTFGSGTRLTVV.

The chain joins TRBV7-8 to TRBJ2-7; 8 nucleotides align to TRBD1. V lost 1 base and J lost 3; bases outside the gene matches: 8. CDR3 size: 16 residues. The germline CDR1 and CDR2 sequences are SGHVS and FQNEAQ. CDR3 bases: TGTGCCAGCAGCTTAGTTTTTGGGACAGGAAACTACGAGCAGTACTTC. Its protein is CASSLVFGTGNYEQYF.

The rearrangement links TRBV5-1 to TRBJ1-2; 8 bases match TRBD1. The V and J ends lost 4 bases and 2 bases, in that order; junction bases with no gene match: 4. Per germline, CDR1 SGHRS and CDR2 YFSETQ. The CDR3 contains 14 residues. CDR3 sequence (DNA): TGCGCCAGCAGCCCGCAGGGGGCGAACTATGGCTACACCTTC. Amino acid sequence: CASSPQGANYGYTF.

The chain has TRBV28 and TRBJ2-5; the match to TRBD2 covers 7 bases. This CDR3 has 16 amino acids. Trimming cost V 7 bases and J 4 bases; bases outside gene matches: 15. Germline CDR1 reads MDHEN; CDR2 reads SYDVKM. This chain's CDR3 is CASTTLGGITRETQYF. The CDR3 DNA is TGTGCCAGCACCACCTTGGGGGGGATCACTAGAGAGACCCAGTACTTC.

The chain uses TRBV5-1 and TRBJ2-7; D is ambiguous. CDR3 length: 17 amino acids. Trimming removed 2 bases at V and 0 bases at J, with 18 bases between. Germline V CDR1 and CDR2: SGHRS, YFSETQ. The CDR3 sequence is CASSFLIQSRNSYEQYF. As DNA, the CDR3 is TGCGCCAGCAGCTTCTTAATTCAGAGTAGGAACTCCTACGAGCAGTACTTC.

This chain connects TRBV19 to TRBJ2-7; a weak D match, TRBD2 (6 bases). This CDR3 is built from 14 residues. Trimming took off 4 bases at V and 4 bases at J, with 14 bases between the two ends. Germline assignment: CDR1 LNHDA and CDR2 SQIVND (reference sequence). CDR3 bases: TGTGCCAGTAGTAAAGCGGGCGGGTCTTACGAGCAGTACTTC. Its translation is CASSKAGGSYEQYF. Drawing the rest from reference TRBV19 and TRBJ2-7, the complete variable domain is DGGITQSPKYLFRKEGQNVTLSCEQNLNHDAMYWYRQDPGQGLRLIYYSQIVNDFQKGDIAEGYSVSREKKESFPLTVTSAQKNPTAFYLCASSKAGGSYEQYFGPGTRLTVT.

The rearrangement links TRBV11-2 to TRBJ2-6; D gene ambiguous. The CDR3 has 14 residues. Germline V gene sequence: CDR1 SGHAT, CDR2 FQNNGV. The ends were cut back, 2 bases at V and 0 bases at J, with 2 bases in the middle. CDR3 region: CASSLLSGANVLTF. The CDR3 DNA is TGTGCCAGCAGCTTACTCTCTGGGGCCAACGTCCTGACTTTC.

This clone turned up a few times. This chain links TRBV27 with TRBJ2-5, with 12 bases matching TRBD1. Germline lookup yields CDR1 MNHEY and CDR2 SMNVEV (reference sequence). CDR3 size: 15 residues. V dropped 5 bases and J dropped 5; count of bases not matched to a gene: 6. The CDR3 DNA sequence: TGTGCCAGCAGTCCGGGGACAGGGGGCGCGGAGACCCAGTACTTC. Its protein is CASSPGTGGAETQYF.

This chain uses TRBV30 with TRBJ2-5; 9 nucleotides line up with TRBD1. V was clipped by 3 bases and J by 1 base; unmatched bases: 6. The germline gives CDR1 GTSNPN, CDR2 SVGIG (reference sequence). This CDR3 region has 15 residues. The CDR3 nucleotides read TGTGCCTGGAGAGAACAGGGGGCGGGCCAAGAGACCCAGTACTTC. Encoded protein: CAWREQGAGQETQYF. Complete variable domain (other parts from reference TRBV30 and TRBJ2-5): SQTIHQWPATLVQPVGSPLSLECTVEGTSNPNLYWYRQAAGRGLQLLFYSVGIGQISSEVPQNLSASRPQDRQFILSSKKLLLSDSGFYLCAWREQGAGQETQYFGPGTRLLVL.

The table lists this clone with a few counts. The J gene is TRBJ2-4, the V gene TRBV25-1; D may be TRBD1 (6 bases). In germline, CDR1 is MGHDK, CDR2 SYGVNS. Between the trimmed V and J ends, which lost 2 bases and 1 base, there was a span of 6 bases. CDR3 length equals 14 residues. The CDR3 DNA is TGTGCCAGCAGTGAAGACAGGGCCAAAAACATTCAGTACTTC. Protein sequence: CASSEDRAKNIQYF.